Sequencing of this TCR beta chain was carried out in a study of lymphopenia after photon versus proton radiotherapy. For this clone: No antigen is known for it.

Study outcomes and limitations: Under photons, naive T cells and diversity fell while effector/memory populations rose. Survival link was tested only in deceased patients; proton benefit remains a possibility. After the lymphocyte nadir, photon-treated repertoires showed oligoclonal expansion, especially of CD8+ Temra cells.

Profiling relied on immunoSEQ multiplex PCR, and the TCRdb table lists in-frame clones only, not all of them. The sample shows around 19,000 clones, 84% of them seen only once. Germline loops: CDR1 MDHEN, CDR2 SYDVKM. The V end was cut by 2 bases, the J end by 1 base, with 9 bases between. CDR3 length: 15 residues. The sequences come from peripheral blood, collected from a patient treated with photon-based radiotherapy. This receptor was taken from a woman between 45 and 60 years old with pancreatic cancer. V usage is TRBV28 and J usage is TRBJ1-5; no definite D call. The CDR3 reads CASSLRQVSNQPQHF. Written as DNA, the CDR3 is TGTGCCAGCAGTTTACGCCAGGTCAGCAATCAGCCCCAGCATTTT.